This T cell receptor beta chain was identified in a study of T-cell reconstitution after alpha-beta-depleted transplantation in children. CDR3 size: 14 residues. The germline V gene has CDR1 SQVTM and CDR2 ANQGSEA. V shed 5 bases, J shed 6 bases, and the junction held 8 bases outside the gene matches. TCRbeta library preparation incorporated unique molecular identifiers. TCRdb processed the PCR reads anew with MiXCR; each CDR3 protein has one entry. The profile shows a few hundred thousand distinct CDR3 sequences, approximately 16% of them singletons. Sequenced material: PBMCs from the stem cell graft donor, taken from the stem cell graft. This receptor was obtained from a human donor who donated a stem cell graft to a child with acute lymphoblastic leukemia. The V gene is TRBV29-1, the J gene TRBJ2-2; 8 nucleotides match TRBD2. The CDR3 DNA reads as TGCAGCGTTACGTCGGCGGGGGGCTCCGGGGAGCTGTTTTTT. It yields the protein CSVTSAGGSGELFF.